The source of this TCR beta chain is a study of glioma-infiltrating T cells (dated by TCRdb to 2016 to 2018). With regard to the full study: Low-grade gliomas were represented by WHO grade II oligodendrogliomas or astrocytomas, and glioblastomas were represented by WHO grade IV tumors that were sampled at initial rather than recurrent diagnosis. Before surgery, glioma patients were given dexamethasone for six or fewer days. For blood libraries, the target was about 4- to 10-fold sequencing coverage of 1 million or so peripheral T cells. TCR alpha- and beta-chain repertoires were sequenced from glioma tissue, non-neoplastic brain tissue and matched peripheral blood mononuclear cells. Each tissue-infiltrating repertoire was compared with the same patient's peripheral blood repertoire to measure divergence between tissue and blood T-cell populations. Three low-grade glioma patients, several primary glioblastoma patients, and three non-glioma patients who contributed non-neoplastic brain tissue made up the paired cohort. The paper's findings and limits, for the study overall: In non-neoplastic patients, VJ-independent divergence between tissue and blood fell below expectation, whereas in all gliomas, and especially in low-grade gliomas, the divergence rose above expectation. Tissue and blood shared very few CDR3 sequences, a result attributed to high CDR3 diversity and limited sampling. A signature set of shared blood CDR3 motifs marked patients with low tissue-blood divergence and was depleted in highly divergent patients. Group comparisons rested on small numbers: three non-neoplastic, three low-grade glioma and 7 or 8 glioblastoma patients.

CDR1 and CDR2 are drawn from the germline V gene (reference sequence): MNHEY, SMNVEV. The CDR3 starts with the cysteine, ends with the phenylalanine, and has 15 residues. Only CDR3 DNA is held: 45 bases, read in frame from base 1. This clonotype was detected only once. What antigen it recognizes has not been identified. The junction differs from germline at one of its ends, possibly a read error. Immediately after resection, surgical brain or tumor specimens were cryofrozen in liquid nitrogen, with peripheral blood cells collected concurrently. TCR alpha and beta CDR3 regions were amplified with the iRepertoire nested amplicon-rescue multiplex PCR (arm-PCR) platform from RNA. The input for one-step reverse transcription and amplification was 100-400 ng of either tissue mRNA or PBMC total RNA. Following bead purification, Illumina adapters were added through a secondary multiplex PCR, and the libraries were then gel-purified between 200 and 400 bp. Libraries carried internal 6-nucleotide barcodes used for demultiplexing. Sequencing of libraries was performed on an Illumina MiSeq with 2x220 or 2x250 nucleotide paired-end reads. Per the original workflow: FLASH 1.2.11 was used to merge paired reads, and BWA-MEM then aligned the reads to the GRCh37 human genome before TRA and TRB reads were extracted. An IMGT-derived reference of cassette sequences and CDR3 motifs, with pseudogenes included, was used for V and J assignment. Reads were translated in three frames, and productive CDR3s were defined by a C…FGXG motif without stop codons. A clonotype was defined as a unique combination of a V-J cassette pair and a CDR3 amino acid sequence. Filtering of reads was based on Hamming distance, with the threshold set by the sequence error rate of each sample in mapped regions. In-frame beta chains were kept once TCRdb had trimmed the public reads at Q25 with fastp and called clones with MiXCR. Rows are combined by CDR3 protein, so each entry shows the most common genes and DNA. The authors' filters were not applied to this entry. The sample data list more than 300,000 distinct CDR3 sequences, and around 45% of these were observed just once. The ten largest clones capture approximately 12% of the sample.

The receptor's source is a human donor with low-grade glioma or glioblastoma, undergoing nonglioma brain surgery, or in good health (not recorded which). Here the chain combines TRBV27 and TRBJ2-5; the D gene is perhaps TRBD2, from 6 matching bases. Sequencing was carried out using glioma tissue, nonneoplastic brain tissue, or PBMCs (not recorded which). The CDR3 here reads CAISEWDGSGETRYF. The DNA sequence is given as TGTGCCATCAGTGAATGGGACGGCTCGGGAGAGACCCGGTACTTC.